The source of this T cell receptor beta chain is a study of cytomegalovirus exposure and HLA in healthy donors. As for the study in general: An analysis done earlier identified 95 million to 140 million unique TCR beta sequences from about 179 million T cells. Study outcomes and limitations: The classifier reportedly diagnosed cytomegalovirus status with high sensitivity and specificity. Productive status was seen about 90% or about 30% of the time for most TCR beta V segments in an earlier analysis.

In the PCR, 60 Vbeta and 13 Jbeta primers were used. Profiling relied on immunoSEQ multiplex PCR, and the TCRdb table lists in-frame clones only, not all of them. The table lists 100,000 or so clones, roughly 74% of them singletons, with about 1.9% in the top ten. This clone was detected only once. Its antigen is as yet unknown. The specimen was PBMCs. This sequence originates from a middle-aged woman in good health and CMV-seronegative.

The CDR3 protein is CASNPQTGGGYTF. The CDR3, as DNA: TGTGCCAGCAATCCCCAGACGGGTGGTGGCTACACCTTC. The chain uses TRBV28 and TRBJ1-2, with unresolved D. Germline V gene sequence: CDR1 MDHEN, CDR2 SYDVKM. The CDR3 loop spans 13 amino acids. Deletions cut 7 bases from V and 7 bases from J, with 16 bases between.